This TCR beta chain came from a study of cytomegalovirus exposure and HLA in healthy donors. On the study more broadly: HLA-typed donors contributed around 88 million unique TCRs, which were held in an early data release.

This clone was seen only a few times. The PCR made use of 60 Vbeta and 13 Jbeta primers. Original processing notes: It was a later analysis that counted about 80 million unique TCR beta chains, of which 8.5 million to 12 million were shared. The assay was immunoSEQ multiplex PCR, and TCRdb's table has in-frame clones only and misses some. V and J calls and clone size follow that table, whereas D and trimming were derived from the DNA. The table includes 100,000 to 150,000 clones, about 8.6% detected once. The ends were cut back, 2 bases at V and 6 bases at J, with 10 bases in the middle. CDR3 length: 13 amino acids. CDR1 and CDR2 from the germline V gene are SNHLY and FYNNEI.

Sequencing was performed on PBMCs. The chain has TRBV2 and TRBJ1-2; tentative D call: TRBD1 (6 bases). The receptor was isolated from a woman between 40 and 55 years old in good health and CMV-seropositive. CDR3 sequence reads: CASSERGTDGYTF. Written as DNA, the CDR3 is TGTGCCAGCAGTGAAAGGGGGACGGATGGCTACACCTTC. Filled out from reference TRBV2 and TRBJ1-2, the complete variable domain reads EPEVTQTPSHQVTQMGQEVILRCVPISNHLYFYWYRQILGQKVEFLVSFYNNEISEKSEIFDDQFSVERPDGSNFTLKIRSTKLEDSAMYFCASSERGTDGYTFGSGTRLTVV.